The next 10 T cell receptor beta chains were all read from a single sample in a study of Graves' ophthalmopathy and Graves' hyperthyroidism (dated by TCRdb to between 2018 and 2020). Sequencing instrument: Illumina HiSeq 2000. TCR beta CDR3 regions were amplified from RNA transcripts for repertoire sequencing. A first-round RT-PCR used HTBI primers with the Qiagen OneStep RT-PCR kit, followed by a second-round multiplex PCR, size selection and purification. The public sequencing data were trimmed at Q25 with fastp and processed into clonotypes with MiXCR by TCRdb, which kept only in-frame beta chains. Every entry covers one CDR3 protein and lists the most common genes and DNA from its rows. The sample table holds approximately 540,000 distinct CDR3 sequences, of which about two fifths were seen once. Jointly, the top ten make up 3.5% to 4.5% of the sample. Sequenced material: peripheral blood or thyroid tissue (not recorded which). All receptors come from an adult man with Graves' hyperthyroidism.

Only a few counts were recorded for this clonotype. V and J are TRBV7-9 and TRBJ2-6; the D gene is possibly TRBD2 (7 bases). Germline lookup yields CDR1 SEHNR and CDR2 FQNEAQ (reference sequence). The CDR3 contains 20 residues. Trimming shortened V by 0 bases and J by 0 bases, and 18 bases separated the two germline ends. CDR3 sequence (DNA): TGTGCCAGCAGCTTAGCTGTGGGGGGGCAGGGAAGCTCTGGGGCCAACGTCCTGACTTTC. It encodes CASSLAVGGQGSSGANVLTF. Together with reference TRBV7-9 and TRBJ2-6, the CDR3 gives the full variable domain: DTGVSQNPRHKITKRGQNVTFRCDPISEHNRLYWYRQTLGQGPEFLTYFQNEAQLEKSRLLSDRFSAERPKGSFSTLEIQRTEQGDSAMYLCASSLAVGGQGSSGANVLTFGAGSRLTVL.

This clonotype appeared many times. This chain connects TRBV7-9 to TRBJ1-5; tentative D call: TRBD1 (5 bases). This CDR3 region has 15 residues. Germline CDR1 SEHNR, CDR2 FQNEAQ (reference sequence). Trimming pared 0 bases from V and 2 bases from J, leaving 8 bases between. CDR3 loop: CASSLAGTGNQPQHF. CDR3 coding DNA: TGTGCCAGCAGCTTAGCCGGGACCGGCAATCAGCCCCAGCATTTT.

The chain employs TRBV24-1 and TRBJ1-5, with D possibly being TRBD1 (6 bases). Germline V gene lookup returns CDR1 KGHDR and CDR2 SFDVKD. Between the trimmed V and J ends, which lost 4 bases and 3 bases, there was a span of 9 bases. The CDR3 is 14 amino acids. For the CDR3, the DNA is TGTGCCACCAGTGAGGACAGAAACAATCAGCCCCAGCATTTT. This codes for CATSEDRNNQPQHF.

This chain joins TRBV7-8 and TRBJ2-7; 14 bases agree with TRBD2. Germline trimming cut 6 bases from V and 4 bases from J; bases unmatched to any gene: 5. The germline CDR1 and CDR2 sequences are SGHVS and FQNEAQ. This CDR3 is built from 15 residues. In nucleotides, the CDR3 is TGTGCCAGCAGATCTAGGACTAGCGGGGGGTACGAGCAGTACTTC. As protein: CASRSRTSGGYEQYF. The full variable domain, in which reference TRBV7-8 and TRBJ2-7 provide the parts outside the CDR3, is GAGVSQSPRYKVAKRGQDVALRCDPISGHVSLFWYQQALGQGPEFLTYFQNEAQLDKSGLPSDRFFAERPEGSVSTLKIQRTQQEDSAVYLCASRSRTSGGYEQYFGPGTRLTVT.

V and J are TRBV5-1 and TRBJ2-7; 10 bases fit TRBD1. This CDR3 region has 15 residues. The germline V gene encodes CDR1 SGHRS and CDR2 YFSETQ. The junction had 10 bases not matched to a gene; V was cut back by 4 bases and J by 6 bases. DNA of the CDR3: TGCGCCAGCAGCCTTCTCAAGACAGGGGGCCTCGAGCAGTACTTC. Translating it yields CASSLLKTGGLEQYF.

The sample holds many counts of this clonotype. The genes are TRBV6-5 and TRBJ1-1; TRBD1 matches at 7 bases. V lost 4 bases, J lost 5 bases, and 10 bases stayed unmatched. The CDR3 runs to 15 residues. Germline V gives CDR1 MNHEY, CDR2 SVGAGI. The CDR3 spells CASSSYHRGGTEAFF. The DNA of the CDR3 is TGTGCCAGCAGTTCCTATCACAGGGGTGGAACTGAAGCTTTCTTT.

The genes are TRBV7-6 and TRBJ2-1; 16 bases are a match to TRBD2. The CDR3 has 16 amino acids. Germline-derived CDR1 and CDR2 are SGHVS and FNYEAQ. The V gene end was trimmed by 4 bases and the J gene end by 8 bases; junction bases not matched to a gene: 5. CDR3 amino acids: CASSYTGTSGGDEQFF. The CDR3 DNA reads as TGTGCCAGCAGCTACACGGGGACTAGCGGGGGGGATGAGCAGTTCTTC.

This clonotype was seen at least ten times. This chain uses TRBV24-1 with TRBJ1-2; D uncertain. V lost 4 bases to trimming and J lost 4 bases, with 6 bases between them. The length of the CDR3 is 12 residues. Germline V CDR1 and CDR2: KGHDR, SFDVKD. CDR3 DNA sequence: TGTGCCACCAGTGAGGAACGCTATGGCTACACCTTC. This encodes CATSEERYGYTF.

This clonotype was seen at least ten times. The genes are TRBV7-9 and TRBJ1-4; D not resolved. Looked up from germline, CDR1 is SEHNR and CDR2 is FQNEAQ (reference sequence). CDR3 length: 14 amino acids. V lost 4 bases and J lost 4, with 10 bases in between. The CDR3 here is CASSSGGNNEKLFF. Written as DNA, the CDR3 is TGTGCCAGCAGCTCGGGAGGGAATAATGAAAAACTGTTTTTT.

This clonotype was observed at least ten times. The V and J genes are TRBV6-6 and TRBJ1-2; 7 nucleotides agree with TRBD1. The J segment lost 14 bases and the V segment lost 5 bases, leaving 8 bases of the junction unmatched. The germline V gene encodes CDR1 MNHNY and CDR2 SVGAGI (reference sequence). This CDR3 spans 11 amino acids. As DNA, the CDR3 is TGTGCCAGCAGTAAGGGGGACAGAGAGACCTTC. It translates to CASSKGDRETF.